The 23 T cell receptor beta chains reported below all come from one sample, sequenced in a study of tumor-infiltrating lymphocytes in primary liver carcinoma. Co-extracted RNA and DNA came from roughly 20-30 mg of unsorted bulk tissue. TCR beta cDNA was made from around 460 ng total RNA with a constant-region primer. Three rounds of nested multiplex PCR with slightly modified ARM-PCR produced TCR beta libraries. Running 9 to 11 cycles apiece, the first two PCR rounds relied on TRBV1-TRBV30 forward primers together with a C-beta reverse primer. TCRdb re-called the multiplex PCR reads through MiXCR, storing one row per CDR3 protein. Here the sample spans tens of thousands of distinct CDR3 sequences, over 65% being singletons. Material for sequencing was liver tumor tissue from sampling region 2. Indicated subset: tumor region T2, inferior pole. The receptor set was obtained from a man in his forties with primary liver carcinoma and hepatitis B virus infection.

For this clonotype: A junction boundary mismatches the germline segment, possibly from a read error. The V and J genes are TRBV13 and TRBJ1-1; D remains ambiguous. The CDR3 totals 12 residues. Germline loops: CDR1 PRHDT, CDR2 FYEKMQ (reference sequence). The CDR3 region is CASSSACTEALF. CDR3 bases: TGTGCCAGCAGCTCAGCCTGCACTGAAGCTCTCTTT.

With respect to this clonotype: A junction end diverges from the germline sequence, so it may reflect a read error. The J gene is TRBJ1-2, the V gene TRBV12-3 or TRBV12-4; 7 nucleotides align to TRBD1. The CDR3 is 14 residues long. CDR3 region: CANSLVGDSYGYTF. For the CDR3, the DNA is TGTGCCAACAGTTTAGTAGGGGACAGCTATGGCTACACCTTC.

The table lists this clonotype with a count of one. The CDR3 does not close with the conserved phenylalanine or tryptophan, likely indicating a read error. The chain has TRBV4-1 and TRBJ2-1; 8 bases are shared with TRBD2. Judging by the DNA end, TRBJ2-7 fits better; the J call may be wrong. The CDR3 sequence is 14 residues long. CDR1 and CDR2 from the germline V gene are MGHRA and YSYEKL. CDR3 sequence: CASSQAGGYNEQYI. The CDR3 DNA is TGCGCCAGCAGCCAGGCGGGAGGTTACAATGAGCAGTACATC.

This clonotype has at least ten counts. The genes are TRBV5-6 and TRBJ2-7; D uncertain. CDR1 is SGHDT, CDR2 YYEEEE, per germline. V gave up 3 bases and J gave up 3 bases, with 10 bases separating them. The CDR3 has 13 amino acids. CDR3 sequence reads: CASSWRFIYEQYF. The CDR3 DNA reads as TGTGCCAGCAGCTGGCGGTTTATCTACGAGCAGTACTTC.

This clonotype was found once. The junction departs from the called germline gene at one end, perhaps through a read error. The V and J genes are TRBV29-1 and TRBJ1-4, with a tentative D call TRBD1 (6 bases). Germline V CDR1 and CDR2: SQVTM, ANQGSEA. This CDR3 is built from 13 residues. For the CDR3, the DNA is TGCAGCGTCGTGAAGGACAGTAGTGAAAAACTGATTTTT. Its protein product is CSVVKDSSEKLIF.

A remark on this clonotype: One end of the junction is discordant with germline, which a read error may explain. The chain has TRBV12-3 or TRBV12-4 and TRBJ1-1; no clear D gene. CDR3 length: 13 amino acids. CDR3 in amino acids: CASSPNILTEVFF. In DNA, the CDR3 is TGTGCCAGTAGCCCCAACATCTTGACTGAAGTTTTCTTT.

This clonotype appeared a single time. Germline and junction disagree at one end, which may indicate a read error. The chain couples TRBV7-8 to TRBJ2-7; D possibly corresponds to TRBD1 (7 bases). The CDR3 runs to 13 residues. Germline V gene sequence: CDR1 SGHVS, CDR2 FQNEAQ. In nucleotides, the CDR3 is TGTGCTAGCAGGGGGGATACATCCTACGAGGAGTACTTC. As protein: CASRGDTSYEEYF.

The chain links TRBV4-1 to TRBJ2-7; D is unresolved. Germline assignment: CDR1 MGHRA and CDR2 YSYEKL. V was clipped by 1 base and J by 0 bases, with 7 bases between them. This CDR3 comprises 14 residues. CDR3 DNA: TGCGCCAGCAGCCAAGTATCAAGCTCCTACGAGCAGTACTTC. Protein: CASSQVSSSYEQYF.

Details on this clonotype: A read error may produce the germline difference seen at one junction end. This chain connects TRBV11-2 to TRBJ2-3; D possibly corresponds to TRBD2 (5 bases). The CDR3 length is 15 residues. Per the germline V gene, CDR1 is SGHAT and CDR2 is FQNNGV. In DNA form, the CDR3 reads TGTGCCAGTAGCTCTCAGGCTTCTAGCTCAGATACGCAGTATTTT. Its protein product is CASSSQASSSDTQYF.

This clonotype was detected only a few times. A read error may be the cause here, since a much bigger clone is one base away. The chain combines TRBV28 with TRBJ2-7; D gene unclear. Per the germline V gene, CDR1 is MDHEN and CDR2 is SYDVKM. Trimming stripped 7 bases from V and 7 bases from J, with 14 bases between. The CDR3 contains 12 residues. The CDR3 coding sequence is TGTGCCAGCATCGGAGATCCCTGGGAGCAGTACTTC. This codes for CASIGDPWEQYF.

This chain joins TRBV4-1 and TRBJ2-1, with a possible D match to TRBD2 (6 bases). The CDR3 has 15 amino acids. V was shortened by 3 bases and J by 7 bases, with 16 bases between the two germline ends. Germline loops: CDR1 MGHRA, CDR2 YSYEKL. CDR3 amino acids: CASSQNGRLENEQFF. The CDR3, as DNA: TGCGCCAGCAGCCAGAACGGGAGACTCGAAAATGAGCAGTTCTTC.

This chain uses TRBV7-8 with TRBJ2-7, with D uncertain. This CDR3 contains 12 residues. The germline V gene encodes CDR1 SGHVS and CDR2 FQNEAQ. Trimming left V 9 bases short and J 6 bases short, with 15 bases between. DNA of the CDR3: TGTGCCAGAGGCCCGAGTTCGTCCGAGCAGTACTTC. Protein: CARGPSSSEQYF. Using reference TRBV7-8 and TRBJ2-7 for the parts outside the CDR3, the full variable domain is GAGVSQSPRYKVAKRGQDVALRCDPISGHVSLFWYQQALGQGPEFLTYFQNEAQLDKSGLPSDRFFAERPEGSVSTLKIQRTQQEDSAVYLCARGPSSSEQYFGPGTRLTVT.

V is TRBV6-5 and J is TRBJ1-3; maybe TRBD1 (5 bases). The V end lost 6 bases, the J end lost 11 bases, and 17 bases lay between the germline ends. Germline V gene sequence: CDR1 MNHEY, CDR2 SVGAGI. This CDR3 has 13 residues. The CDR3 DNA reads TGTGCCAGCAGCCAGAGGGGTGGGAACGCCATATATTTT. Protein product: CASSQRGGNAIYF.

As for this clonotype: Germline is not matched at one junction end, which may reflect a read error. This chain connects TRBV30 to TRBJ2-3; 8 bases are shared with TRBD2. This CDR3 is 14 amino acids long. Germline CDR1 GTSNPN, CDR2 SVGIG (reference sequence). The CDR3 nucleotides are TGTGCCTGGTTCAAAGCGGGAGCCGGAGATATGCAGTATTTT. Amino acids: CAWFKAGAGDMQYF.

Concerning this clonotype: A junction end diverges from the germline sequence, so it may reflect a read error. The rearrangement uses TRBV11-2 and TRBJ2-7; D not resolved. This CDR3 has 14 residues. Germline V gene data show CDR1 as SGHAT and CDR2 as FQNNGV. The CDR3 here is CASSLTDTVYVQYF. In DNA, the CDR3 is TGTGCCAGCAGCTTAACAGACACTGTCTACGTGCAGTACTTC.

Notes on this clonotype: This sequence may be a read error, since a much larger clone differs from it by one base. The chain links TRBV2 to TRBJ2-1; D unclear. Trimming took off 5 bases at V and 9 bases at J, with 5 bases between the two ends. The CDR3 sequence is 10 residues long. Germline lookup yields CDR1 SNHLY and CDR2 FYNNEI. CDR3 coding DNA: TGTGCCAGCAGTATGAGTGAGCAGTTCTTC. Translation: CASSMSEQFF.

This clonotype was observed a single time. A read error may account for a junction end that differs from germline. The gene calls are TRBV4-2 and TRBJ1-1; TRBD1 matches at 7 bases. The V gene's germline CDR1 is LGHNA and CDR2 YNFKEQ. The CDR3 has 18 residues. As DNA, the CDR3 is TGTGCCAGCAACACTCACCGGGACAGTGGAATCTTCAACACTCAAGCTTTCTTT. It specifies CASNTHRDSGIFNTQAFF.

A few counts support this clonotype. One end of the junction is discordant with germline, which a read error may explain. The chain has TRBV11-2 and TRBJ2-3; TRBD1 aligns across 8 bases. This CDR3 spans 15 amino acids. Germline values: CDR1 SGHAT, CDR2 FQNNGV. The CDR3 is CAGSERDRHTDTQYF. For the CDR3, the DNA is TGTGCCGGCAGCGAACGGGACAGGCATACAGATACGCAGTATTTT.

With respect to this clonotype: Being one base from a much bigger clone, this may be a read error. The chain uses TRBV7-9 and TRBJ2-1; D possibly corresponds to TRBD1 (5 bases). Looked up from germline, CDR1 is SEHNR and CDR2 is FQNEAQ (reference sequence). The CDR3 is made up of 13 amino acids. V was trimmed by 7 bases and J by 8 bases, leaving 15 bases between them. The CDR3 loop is CASIDSSGDEQFF. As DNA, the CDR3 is TGTGCCAGCATCGACAGCTCGGGCGATGAGCAGTTCTTC.

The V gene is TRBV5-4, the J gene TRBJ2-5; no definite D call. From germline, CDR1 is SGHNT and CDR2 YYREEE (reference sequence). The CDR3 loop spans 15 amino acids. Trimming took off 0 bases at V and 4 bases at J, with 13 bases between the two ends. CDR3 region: CASSLDSGLGETQYF. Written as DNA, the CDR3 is TGTGCCAGCAGCTTGGACAGTGGGCTAGGAGAGACCCAGTACTTC. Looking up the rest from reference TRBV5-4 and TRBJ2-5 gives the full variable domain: ETGVTQSPTHLIKTRGQQVTLRCSSQSGHNTVSWYQQALGQGPQFIFQYYREEENGRGNFPPRFSGLQFPNYSSELNVNALELDDSALYLCASSLDSGLGETQYFGPGTRLLVL.

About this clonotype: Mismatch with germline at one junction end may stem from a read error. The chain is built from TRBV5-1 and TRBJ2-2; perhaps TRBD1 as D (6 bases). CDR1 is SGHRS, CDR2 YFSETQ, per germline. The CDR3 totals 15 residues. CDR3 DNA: TGCGCCAGCAGTCGCGCAGGGGCTCACACCGGGGAGCTGTCTTTT. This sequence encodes CASSRAGAHTGELSF. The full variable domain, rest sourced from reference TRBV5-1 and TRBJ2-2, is KAGVTQTPRYLIKTRGQQVTLSCSPISGHRSVSWYQQTPGQGLQFLFEYFSETQRNKGNFPGRFSGRQFSNSRSEMNVSTLELGDSALYLCASSRAGAHTGELSFGEGSRLTVL.

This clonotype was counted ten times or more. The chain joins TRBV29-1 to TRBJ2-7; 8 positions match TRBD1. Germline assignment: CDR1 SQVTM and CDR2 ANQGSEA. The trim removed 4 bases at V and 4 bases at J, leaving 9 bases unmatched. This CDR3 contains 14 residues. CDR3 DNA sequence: TGCAGCGTTGGGTCGGCAGGGGGCGCGTACGAGCAGTACTTC. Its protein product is CSVGSAGGAYEQYF.

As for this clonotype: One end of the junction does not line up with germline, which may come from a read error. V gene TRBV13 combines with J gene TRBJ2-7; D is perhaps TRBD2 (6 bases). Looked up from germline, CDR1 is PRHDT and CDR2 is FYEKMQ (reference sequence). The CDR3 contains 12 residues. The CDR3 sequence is CANSRGVRDQYF. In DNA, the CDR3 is TGTGCCAACAGCCGCGGGGTGCGCGATCAGTACTTC.